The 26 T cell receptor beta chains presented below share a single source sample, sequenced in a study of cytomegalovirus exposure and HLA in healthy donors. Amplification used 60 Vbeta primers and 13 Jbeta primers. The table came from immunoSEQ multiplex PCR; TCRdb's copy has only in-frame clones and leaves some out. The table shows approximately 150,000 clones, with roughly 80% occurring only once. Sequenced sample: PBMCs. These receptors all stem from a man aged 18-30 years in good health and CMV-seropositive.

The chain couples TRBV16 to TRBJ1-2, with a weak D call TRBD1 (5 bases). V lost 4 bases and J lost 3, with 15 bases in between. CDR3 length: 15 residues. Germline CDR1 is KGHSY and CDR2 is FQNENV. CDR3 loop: CASSPRVGGYYGYTF. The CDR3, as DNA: TGTGCCAGCAGCCCCCGGGTGGGGGGATACTATGGCTACACCTTC.

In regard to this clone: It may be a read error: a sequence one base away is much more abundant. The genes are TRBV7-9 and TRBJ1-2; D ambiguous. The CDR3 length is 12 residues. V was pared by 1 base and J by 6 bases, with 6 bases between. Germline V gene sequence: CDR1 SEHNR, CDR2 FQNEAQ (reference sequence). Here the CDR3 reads CASSLGANGYTF. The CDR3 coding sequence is TGTGCCAGCAGCTTAGGAGCGAATGGCTACACCTTC. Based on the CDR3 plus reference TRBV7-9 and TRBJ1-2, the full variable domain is DTGVSQNPRHKITKRGQNVTFRCDPISEHNRLYWYRQTLGQGPEFLTYFQNEAQLEKSRLLSDRFSAERPKGSFSTLEIQRTEQGDSAMYLCASSLGANGYTFGSGTRLTVV.

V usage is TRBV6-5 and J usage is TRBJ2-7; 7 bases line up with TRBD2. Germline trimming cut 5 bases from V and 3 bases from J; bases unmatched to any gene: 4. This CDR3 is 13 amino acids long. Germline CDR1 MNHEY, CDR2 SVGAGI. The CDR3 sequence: CASSQGGSYEQYF. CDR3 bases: TGTGCCAGCAGTCAGGGCGGGAGCTACGAGCAGTACTTC.

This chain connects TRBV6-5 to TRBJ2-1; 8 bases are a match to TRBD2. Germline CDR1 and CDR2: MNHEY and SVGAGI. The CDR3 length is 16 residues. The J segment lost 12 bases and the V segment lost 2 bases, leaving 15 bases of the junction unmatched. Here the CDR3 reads CASSYQAGVVVYGQFF. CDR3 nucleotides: TGTGCCAGCAGTTACCAAGCGGGAGTCGTTGTTTATGGGCAGTTCTTC.

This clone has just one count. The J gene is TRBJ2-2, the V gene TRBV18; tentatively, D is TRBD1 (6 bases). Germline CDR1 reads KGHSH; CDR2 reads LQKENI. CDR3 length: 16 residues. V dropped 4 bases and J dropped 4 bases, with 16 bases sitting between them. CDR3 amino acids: CASSLGQFLVTGELFF. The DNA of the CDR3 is TGTGCCAGCTCACTCGGACAGTTTCTGGTCACCGGGGAGCTGTTTTTT.

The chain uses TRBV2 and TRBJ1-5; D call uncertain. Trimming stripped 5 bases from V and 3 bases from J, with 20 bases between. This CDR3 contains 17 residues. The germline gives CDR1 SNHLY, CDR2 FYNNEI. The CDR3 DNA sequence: TGTGCCAGCAGTTTAAGCCCGGGAGTCAGTACCAATCAGCCCCAGCATTTT. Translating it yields CASSLSPGVSTNQPQHF.

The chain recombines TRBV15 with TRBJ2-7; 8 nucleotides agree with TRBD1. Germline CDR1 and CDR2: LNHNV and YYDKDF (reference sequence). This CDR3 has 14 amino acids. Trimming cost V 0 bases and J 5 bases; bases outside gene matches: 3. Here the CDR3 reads CATSRDPGGHEQYF. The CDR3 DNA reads TGTGCCACCAGCAGAGATCCAGGGGGCCACGAGCAGTACTTC.

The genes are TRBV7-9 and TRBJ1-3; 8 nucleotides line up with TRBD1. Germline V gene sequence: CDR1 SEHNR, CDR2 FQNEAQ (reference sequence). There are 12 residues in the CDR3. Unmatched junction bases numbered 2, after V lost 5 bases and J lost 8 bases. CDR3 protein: CASSRQGHTIYF. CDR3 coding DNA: TGTGCCAGCAGCAGACAGGGGCACACCATATATTTT. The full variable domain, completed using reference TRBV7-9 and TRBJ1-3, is DTGVSQNPRHKITKRGQNVTFRCDPISEHNRLYWYRQTLGQGPEFLTYFQNEAQLEKSRLLSDRFSAERPKGSFSTLEIQRTEQGDSAMYLCASSRQGHTIYFGEGSWLTVV.

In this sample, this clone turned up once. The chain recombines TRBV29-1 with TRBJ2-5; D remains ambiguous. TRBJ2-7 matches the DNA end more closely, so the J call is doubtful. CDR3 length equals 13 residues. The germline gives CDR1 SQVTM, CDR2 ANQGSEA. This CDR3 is CSVGEDSTYEQYF. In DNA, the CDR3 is TGCAGCGTTGGAGAAGATAGCACCTACGAGCAGTACTTC.

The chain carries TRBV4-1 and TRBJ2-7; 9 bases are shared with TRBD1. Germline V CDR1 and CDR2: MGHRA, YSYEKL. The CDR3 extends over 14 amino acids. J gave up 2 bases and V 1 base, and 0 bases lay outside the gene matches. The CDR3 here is CASSQGDRAYEQYF. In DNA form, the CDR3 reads TGCGCCAGCAGCCAAGGGGACAGGGCCTACGAGCAGTACTTC.

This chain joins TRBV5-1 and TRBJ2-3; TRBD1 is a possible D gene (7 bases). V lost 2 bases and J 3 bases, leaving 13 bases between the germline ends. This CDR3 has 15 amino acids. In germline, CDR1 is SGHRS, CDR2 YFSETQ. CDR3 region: CASSFSRGRTDTQYF. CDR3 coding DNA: TGCGCCAGCAGCTTCTCCAGGGGGAGGACAGATACGCAGTATTTT.

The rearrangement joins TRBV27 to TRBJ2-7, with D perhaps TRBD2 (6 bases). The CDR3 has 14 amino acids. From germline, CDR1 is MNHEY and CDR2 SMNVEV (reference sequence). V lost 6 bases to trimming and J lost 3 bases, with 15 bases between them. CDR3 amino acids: CASSPQGLVYEQYF. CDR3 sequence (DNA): TGTGCCAGCAGCCCTCAGGGACTCGTCTACGAGCAGTACTTC.

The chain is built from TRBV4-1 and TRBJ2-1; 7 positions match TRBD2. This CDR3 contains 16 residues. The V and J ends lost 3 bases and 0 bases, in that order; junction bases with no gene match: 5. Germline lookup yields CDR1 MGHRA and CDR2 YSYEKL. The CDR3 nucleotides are TGCGCCAGCAGCCAGGGTGGGGGGGGCTCCTACAATGAGCAGTTCTTC. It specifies CASSQGGGGSYNEQFF.

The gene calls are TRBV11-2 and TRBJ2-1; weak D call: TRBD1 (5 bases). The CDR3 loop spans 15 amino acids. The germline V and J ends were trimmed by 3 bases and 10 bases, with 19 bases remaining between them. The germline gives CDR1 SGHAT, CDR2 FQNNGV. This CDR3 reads CASSFPQGRLEEQFF. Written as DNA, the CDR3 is TGTGCCAGCAGCTTCCCCCAGGGTCGGCTTGAGGAGCAGTTCTTC.

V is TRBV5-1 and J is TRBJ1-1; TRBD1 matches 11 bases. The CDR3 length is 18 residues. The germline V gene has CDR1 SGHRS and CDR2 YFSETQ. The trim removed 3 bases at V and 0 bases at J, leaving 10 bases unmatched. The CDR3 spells CASSWDRDRGFLNTEAFF. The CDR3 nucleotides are TGCGCCAGCAGCTGGGACCGGGACAGGGGGTTTCTGAACACTGAAGCTTTCTTT.

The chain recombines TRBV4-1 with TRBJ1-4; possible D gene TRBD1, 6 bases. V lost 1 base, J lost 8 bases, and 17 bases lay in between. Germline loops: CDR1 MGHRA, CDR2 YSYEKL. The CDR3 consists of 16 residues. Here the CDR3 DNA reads TGCGCCAGCAGCCAAGGCACCCGGGACACCCGCGAAAAACTGTTTTTT. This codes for CASSQGTRDTREKLFF.

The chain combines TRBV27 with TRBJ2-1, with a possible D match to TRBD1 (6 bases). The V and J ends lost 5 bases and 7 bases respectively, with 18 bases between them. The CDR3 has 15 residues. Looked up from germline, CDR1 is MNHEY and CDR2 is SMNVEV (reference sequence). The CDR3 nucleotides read TGTGCCAGCAGTCTCGGGACCAAGGGGGTAAATGAGCAGTTCTTC. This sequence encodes CASSLGTKGVNEQFF.

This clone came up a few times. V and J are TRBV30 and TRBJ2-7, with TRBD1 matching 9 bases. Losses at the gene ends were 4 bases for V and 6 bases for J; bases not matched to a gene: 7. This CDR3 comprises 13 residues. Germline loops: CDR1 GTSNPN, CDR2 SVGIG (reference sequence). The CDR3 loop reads CAWNRGQTGEQYF. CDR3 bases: TGTGCCTGGAACAGGGGGCAAACGGGCGAGCAGTACTTC.

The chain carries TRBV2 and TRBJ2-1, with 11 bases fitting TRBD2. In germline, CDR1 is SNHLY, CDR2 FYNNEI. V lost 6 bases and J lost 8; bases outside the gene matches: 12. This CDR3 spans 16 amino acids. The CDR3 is CASSLRLAGGKDEQFF. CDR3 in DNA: TGTGCCAGCAGCCTACGTCTAGCGGGAGGAAAGGATGAGCAGTTCTTC.

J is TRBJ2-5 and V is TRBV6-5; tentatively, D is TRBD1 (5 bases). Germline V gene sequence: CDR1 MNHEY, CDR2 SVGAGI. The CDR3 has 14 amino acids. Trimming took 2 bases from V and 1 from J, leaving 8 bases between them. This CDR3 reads CASSYVGVQETQYF. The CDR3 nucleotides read TGTGCCAGCAGTTACGTAGGGGTCCAAGAGACCCAGTACTTC.

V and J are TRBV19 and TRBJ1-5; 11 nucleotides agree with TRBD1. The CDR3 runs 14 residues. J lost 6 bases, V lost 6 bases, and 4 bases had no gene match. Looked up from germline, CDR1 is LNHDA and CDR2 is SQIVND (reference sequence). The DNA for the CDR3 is TGTGCCAGTAGCGGACAGGGGGCCGGTCAGCCCCAGCATTTT. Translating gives CASSGQGAGQPQHF.

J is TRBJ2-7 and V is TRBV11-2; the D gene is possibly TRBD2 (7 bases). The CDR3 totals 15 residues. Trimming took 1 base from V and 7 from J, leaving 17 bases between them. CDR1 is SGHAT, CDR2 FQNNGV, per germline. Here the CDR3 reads CASSLGGGAGEEQYF. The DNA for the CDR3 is TGTGCCAGCAGCTTAGGCGGGGGCGCGGGGGAAGAGCAGTACTTC.

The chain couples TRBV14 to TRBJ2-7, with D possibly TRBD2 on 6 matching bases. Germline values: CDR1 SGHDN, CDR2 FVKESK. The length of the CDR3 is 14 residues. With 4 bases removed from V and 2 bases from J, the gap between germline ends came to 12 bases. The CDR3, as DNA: TGTGCCAGCAGCCCCAGACTAGGCGCCTACGAGCAGTACTTC. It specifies CASSPRLGAYEQYF.

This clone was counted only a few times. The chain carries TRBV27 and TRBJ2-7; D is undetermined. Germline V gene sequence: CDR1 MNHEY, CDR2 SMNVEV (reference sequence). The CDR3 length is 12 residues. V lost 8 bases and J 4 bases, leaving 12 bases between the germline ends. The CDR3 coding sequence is TGTGCCAGCGGGCAGCAGGTATACGAGCAGTACTTC. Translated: CASGQQVYEQYF.

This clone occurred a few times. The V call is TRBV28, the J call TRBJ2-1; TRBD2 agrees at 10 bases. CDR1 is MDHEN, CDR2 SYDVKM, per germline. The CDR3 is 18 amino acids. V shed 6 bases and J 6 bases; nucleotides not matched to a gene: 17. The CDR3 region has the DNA TGTGCCAGCAGATCTCTAGCGGGAGCCGAGTTACGTCTCAATGAGCAGTTCTTC. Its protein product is CASRSLAGAELRLNEQFF. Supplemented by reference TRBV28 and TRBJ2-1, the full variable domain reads DVKVTQSSRYLVKRTGEKVFLECVQDMDHENMFWYRQDPGLGLRLIYFSYDVKMKEKGDIPEGYSVSREKKERFSLILESASTNQTSMYLCASRSLAGAELRLNEQFFGPGTRLTVL.

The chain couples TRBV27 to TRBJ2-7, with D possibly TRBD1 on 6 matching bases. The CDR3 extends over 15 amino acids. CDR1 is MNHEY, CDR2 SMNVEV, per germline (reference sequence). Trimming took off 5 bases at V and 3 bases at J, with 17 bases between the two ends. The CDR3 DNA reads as TGTGCCAGCAGTCCTTCGTATGGGACACGCTACGAGCAGTACTTC. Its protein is CASSPSYGTRYEQYF.